This T cell receptor (beta chain) came from a study of T cell responses to AZD1222 COVID-19 vaccine. This clone appeared once. Its antigen is not known. TCRdb's copy holds only in-frame clones and misses some; the assay was immunoSEQ multiplex PCR. In the table there are 190,000 or so clones, 90% to 95% of which are singletons. General study findings and limits: In a largely white British group with more females than males, clonal diversity was possibly underestimated.

Trimming removed 6 bases from V and 4 bases from J, with 11 bases in between. Germline lookup yields CDR1 SNHLY and CDR2 FYNNEI. The CDR3 loop spans 13 amino acids. The sample here was peripheral blood, taken 28 days after the second AZD1222 dose. The clonotype originates from an adult who received the AZD1222 COVID-19 vaccine. The chain couples TRBV2 to TRBJ2-3; no reliable D call. Here the CDR3 reads CASSRWNADTQYF. The CDR3 nucleotides read TGTGCCAGCAGCCGCTGGAACGCAGATACGCAGTATTTT.